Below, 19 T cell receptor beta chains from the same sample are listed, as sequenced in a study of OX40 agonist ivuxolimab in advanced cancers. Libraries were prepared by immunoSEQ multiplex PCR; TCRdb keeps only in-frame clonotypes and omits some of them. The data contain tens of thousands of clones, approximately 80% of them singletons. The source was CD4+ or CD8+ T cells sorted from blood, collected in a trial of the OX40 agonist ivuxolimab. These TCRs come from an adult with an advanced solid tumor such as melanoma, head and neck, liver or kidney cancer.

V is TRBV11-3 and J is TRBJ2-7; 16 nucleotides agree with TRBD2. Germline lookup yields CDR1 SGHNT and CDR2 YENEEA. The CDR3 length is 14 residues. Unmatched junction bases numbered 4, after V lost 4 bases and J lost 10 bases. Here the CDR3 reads CASSSGLAGGKQYF. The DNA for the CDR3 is TGTGCCAGCAGCTCGGGACTAGCGGGAGGGAAACAGTACTTC. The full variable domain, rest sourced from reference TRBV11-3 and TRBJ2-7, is EAGVVQSPRYKIIEKKQPVAFWCNPISGHNTLYWYLQNLGQGPELLIRYENEEAVDDSQLPKDRFSAERLKGVDSTLKIQPAELGDSAVYLCASSSGLAGGKQYFGPGTRLTVT.

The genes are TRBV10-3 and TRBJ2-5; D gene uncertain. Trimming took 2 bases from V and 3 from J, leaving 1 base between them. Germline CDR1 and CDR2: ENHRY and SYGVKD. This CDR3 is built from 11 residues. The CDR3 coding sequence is TGTGCCATCAGTGAGGAAGAGACCCAGTACTTC. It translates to CAISEEETQYF.

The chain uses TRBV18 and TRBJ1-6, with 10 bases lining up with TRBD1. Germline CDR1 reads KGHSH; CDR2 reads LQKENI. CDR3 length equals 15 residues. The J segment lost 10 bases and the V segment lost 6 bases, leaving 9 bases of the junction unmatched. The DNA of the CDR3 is TGTGCCAGCTCGACCGGGACAGGGGTTTTCTCACCCCTCCACTTT. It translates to CASSTGTGVFSPLHF.

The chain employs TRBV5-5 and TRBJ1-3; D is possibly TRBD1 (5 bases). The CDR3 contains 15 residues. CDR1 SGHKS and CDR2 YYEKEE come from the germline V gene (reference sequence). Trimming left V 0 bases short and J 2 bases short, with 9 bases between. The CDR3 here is CASSLDSGAGNTIYF. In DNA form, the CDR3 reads TGTGCCAGCAGCTTGGATTCGGGGGCTGGAAACACCATATATTTT.

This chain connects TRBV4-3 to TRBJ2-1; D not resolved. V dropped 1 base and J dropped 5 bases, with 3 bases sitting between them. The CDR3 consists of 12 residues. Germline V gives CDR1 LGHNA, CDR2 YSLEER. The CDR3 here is CASSQVNNEQFF. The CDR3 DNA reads TGCGCCAGCAGCCAAGTCAACAATGAGCAGTTCTTC.

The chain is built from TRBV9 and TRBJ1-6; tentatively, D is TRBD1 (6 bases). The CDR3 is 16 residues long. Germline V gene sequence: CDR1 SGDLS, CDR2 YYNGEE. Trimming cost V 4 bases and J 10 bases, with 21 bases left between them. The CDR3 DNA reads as TGTGCCAGCAGCCCTAGGGCGGGGGCGGGTGACTCACCCCTCCACTTT. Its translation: CASSPRAGAGDSPLHF.

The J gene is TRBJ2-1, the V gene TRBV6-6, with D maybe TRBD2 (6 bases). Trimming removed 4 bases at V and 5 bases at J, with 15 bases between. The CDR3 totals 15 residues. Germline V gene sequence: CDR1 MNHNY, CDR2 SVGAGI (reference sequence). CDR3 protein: CASSFPPGVNNEQFF. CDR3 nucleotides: TGTGCCAGCAGTTTTCCCCCGGGAGTAAACAATGAGCAGTTCTTC.

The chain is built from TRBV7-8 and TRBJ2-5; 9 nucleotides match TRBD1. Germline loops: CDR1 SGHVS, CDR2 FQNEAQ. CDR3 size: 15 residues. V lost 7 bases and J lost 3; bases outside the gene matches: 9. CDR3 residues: CASTLFRDREETQYF. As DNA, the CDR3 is TGTGCCAGCACGCTGTTCCGGGACAGGGAAGAGACCCAGTACTTC.

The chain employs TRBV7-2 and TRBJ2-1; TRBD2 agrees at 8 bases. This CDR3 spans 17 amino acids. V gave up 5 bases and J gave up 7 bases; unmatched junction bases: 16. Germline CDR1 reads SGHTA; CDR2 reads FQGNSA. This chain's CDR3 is CASSTSPTSGRKNEQFF. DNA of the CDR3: TGTGCCAGCAGCACTAGTCCAACTAGCGGACGTAAGAATGAGCAGTTCTTC.

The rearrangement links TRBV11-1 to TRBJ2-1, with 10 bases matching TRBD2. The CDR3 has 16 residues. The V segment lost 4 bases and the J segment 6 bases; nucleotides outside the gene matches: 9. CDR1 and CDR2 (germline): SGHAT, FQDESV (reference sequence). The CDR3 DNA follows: TGTGCCAGCAGCTCATCCCTAGCGGGAGTCTCCAATGAGCAGTTCTTC. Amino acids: CASSSSLAGVSNEQFF.

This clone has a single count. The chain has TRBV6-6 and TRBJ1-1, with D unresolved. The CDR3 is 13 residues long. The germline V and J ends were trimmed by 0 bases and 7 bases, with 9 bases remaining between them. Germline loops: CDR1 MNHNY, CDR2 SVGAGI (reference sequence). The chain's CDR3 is CASSYSKGGEAFF. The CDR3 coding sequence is TGTGCCAGCAGTTACTCGAAGGGCGGTGAAGCTTTCTTT.

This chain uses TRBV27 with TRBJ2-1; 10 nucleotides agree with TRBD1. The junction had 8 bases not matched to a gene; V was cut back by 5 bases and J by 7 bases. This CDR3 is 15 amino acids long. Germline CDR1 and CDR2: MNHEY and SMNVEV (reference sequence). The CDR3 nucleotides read TGTGCCAGCAGTGATGGGACAGGGGCGAGGAATGAGCAGTTCTTC. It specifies CASSDGTGARNEQFF.

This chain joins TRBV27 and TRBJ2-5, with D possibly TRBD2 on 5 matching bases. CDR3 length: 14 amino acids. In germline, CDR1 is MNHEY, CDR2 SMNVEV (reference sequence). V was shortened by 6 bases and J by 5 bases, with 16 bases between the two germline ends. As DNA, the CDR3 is TGTGCCAGCAGCCTCAGGACTCATGAGGAGACCCAGTACTTC. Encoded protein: CASSLRTHEETQYF.

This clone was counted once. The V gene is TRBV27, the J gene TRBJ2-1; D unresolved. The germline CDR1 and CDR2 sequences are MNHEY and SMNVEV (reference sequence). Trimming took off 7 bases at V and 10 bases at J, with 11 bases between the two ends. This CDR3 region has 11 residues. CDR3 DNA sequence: TGTGCCAGCATCTACGCAGGCGAGCAGTTCTTC. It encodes CASIYAGEQFF.

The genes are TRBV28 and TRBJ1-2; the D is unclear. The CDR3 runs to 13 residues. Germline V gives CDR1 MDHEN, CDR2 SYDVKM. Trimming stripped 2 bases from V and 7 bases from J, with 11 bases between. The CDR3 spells CASSLMSVGGYTF. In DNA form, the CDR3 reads TGTGCCAGCAGTTTAATGTCGGTGGGTGGCTACACCTTC.

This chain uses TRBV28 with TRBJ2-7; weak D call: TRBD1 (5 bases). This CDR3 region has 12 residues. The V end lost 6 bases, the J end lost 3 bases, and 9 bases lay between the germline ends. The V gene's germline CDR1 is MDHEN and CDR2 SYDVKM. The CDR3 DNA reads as TGTGCCAGCAGACGCGACAGCTACGAGCAGTACTTC. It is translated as CASRRDSYEQYF.

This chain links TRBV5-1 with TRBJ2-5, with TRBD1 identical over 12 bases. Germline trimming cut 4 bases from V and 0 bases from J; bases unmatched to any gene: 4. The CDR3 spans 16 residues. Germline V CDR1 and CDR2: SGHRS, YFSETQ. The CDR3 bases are TGCGCCAGCAGCCCGGGGACAGGGGGCCACCAAGAGACCCAGTACTTC. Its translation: CASSPGTGGHQETQYF.

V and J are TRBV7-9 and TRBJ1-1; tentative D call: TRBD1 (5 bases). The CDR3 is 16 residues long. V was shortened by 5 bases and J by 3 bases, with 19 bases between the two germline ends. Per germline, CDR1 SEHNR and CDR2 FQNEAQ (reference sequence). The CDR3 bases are TGTGCCAGCAGCCCCTCTCGGCCCCGAGGGGACACTGAAGCTTTCTTT. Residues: CASSPSRPRGDTEAFF.

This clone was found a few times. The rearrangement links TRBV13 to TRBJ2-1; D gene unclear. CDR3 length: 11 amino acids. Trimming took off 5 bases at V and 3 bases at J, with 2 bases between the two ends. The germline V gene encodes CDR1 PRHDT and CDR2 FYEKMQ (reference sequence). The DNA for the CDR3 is TGTGCCAGCAGCAGCTACAATGAGCAGTTCTTC. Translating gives CASSSYNEQFF. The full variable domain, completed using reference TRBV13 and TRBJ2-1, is AAGVIQSPRHLIKEKRETATLKCYPIPRHDTVYWYQQGPGQDPQFLISFYEKMQSDKGSIPDRFSAQQFSDYHSELNMSSLELGDSALYFCASSSYNEQFFGPGTRLTVL.